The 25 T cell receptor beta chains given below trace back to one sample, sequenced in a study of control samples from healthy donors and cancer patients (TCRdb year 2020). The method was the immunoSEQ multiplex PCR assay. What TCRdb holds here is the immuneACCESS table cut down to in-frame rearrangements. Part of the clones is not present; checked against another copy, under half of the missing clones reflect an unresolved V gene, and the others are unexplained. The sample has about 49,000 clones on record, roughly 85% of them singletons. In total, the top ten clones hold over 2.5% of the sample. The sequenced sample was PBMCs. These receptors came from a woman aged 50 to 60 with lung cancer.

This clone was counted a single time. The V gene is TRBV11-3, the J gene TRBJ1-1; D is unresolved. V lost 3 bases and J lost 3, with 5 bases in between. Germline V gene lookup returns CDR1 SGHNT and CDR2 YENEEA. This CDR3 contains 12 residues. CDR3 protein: CASSLKDTEAFF. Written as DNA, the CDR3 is TGTGCCAGCAGCTTGAAGGACACTGAAGCTTTCTTT.

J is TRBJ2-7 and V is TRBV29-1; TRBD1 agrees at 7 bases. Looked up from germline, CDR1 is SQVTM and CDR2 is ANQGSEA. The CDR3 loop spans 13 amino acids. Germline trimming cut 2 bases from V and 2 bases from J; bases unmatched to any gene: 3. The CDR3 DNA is TGCAGCGTTGAAATGACAGGGACCTACGAGCAGTACTTC. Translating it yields CSVEMTGTYEQYF.

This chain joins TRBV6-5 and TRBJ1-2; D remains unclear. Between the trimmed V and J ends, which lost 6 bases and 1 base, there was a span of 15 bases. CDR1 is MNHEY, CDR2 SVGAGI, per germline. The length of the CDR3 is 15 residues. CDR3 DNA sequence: TGTGCCAGCAGCCCCTCCGGGCGGGATAACTATGGCTACACCTTC. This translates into CASSPSGRDNYGYTF.

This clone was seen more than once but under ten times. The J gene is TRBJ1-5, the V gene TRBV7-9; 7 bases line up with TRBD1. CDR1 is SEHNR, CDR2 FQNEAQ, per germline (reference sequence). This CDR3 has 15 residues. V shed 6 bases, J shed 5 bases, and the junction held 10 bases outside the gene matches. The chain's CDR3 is CASRIGQEVYQPQHF. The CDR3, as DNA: TGTGCCAGCAGGATCGGACAGGAAGTTTATCAGCCCCAGCATTTT. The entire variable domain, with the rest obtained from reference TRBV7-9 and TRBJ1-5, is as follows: DTGVSQNPRHKITKRGQNVTFRCDPISEHNRLYWYRQTLGQGPEFLTYFQNEAQLEKSRLLSDRFSAERPKGSFSTLEIQRTEQGDSAMYLCASRIGQEVYQPQHFGDGTRLSIL.

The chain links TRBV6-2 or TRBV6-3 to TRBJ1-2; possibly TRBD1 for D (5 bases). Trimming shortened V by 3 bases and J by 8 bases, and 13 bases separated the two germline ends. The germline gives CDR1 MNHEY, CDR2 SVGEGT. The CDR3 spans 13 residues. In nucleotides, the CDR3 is TGTGCCAGCAGTTATGGACAATCATCGGGCTACACCTTC. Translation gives CASSYGQSSGYTF.

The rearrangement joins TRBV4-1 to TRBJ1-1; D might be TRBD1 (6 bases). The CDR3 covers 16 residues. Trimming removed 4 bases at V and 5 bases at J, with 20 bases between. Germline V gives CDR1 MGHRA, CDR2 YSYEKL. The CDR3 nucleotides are TGCGCCAGCAGCCGAGAGTTCAGAGGGGGAGTGACTGAAGCTTTCTTT. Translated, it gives CASSREFRGGVTEAFF.

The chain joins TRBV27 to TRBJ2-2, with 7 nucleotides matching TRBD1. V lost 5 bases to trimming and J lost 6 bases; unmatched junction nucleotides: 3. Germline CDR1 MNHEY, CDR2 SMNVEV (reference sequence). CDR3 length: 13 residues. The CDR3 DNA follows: TGTGCCAGCAGTCGACAGGGCCCCGGGGAGCTGTTTTTT. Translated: CASSRQGPGELFF.

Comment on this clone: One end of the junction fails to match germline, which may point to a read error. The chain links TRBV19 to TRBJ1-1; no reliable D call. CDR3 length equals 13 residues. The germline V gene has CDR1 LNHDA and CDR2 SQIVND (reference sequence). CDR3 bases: TGTGCCAGCGGTGTTAAGTTGAACGCTGAAGCTTTCTTT. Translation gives CASGVKLNAEAFF.

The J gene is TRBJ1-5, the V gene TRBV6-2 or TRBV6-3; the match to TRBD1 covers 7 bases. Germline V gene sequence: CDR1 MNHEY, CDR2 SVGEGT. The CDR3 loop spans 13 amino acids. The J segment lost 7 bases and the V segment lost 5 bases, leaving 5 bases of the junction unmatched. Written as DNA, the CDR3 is TGTGCCAGCAGTCAAGGGGGCGGCCAGCCCCAGCATTTT. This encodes CASSQGGGQPQHF.

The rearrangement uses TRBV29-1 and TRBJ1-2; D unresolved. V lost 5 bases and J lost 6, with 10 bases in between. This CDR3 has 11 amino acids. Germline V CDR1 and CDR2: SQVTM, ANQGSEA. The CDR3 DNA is TGCAGCGTTCTCTGGGAAGATGGCTACACCTTC. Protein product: CSVLWEDGYTF.

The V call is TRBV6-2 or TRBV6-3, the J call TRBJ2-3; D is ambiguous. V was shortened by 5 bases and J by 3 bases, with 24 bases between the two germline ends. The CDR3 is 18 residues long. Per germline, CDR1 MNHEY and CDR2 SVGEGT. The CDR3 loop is CASSTQSGLYGPTDTQYF. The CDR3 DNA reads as TGTGCCAGCAGTACTCAATCGGGCCTTTATGGACCTACAGATACGCAGTATTTT.

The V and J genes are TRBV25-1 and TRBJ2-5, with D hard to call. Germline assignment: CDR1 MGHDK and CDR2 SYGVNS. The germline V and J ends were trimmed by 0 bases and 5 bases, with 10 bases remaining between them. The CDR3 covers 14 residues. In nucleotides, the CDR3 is TGTGCCAGCAGTGAATATCTGGGTGGGGAGACCCAGTACTTC. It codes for CASSEYLGGETQYF. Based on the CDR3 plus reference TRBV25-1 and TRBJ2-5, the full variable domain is EADIYQTPRYLVIGTGKKITLECSQTMGHDKMYWYQQDPGMELHLIHYSYGVNSTEKGDLSSESTVSRIRTEHFPLTLESARPSHTSQYLCASSEYLGGETQYFGPGTRLLVL.

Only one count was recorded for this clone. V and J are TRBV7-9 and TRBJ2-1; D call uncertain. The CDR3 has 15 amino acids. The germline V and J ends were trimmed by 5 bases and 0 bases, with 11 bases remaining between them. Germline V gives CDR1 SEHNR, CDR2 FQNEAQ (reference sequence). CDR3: CASSRGYSSYNEQFF. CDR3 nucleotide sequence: TGTGCCAGCAGCCGTGGGTATAGCTCCTACAATGAGCAGTTCTTC. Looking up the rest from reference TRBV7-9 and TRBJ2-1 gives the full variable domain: DTGVSQNPRHKITKRGQNVTFRCDPISEHNRLYWYRQTLGQGPEFLTYFQNEAQLEKSRLLSDRFSAERPKGSFSTLEIQRTEQGDSAMYLCASSRGYSSYNEQFFGPGTRLTVL.

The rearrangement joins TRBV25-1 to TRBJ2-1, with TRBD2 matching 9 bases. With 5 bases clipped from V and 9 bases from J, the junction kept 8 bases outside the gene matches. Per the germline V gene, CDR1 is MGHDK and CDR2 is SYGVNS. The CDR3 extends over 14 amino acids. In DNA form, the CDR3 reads TGTGCCAGCAGTCCCCCGAATAGCGGGGGTGAGCAGTTCTTC. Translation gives CASSPPNSGGEQFF.

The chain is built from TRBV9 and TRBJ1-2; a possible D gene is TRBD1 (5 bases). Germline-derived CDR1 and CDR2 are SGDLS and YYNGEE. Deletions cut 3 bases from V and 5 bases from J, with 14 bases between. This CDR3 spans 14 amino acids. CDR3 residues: CASSDPRGTYGYTF. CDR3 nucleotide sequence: TGTGCCAGCAGCGACCCCCGAGGGACGTATGGCTACACCTTC.

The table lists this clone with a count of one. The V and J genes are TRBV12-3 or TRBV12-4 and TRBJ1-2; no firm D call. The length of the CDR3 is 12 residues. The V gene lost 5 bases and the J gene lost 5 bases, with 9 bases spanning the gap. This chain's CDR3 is CASSNGAYGYTF. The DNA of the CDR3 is TGTGCCAGCAGTAACGGAGCATATGGCTACACCTTC.

CDR3 in DNA: TGTGCCAGCAGCTCATTTCTTTGGCAGGAGGCAAACACTGAAGCTTTCTTT. Protein product: CASSSFLWQEANTEAFF. The chain employs TRBV7-9 and TRBJ1-1, with D unclear. Trimming removed 4 bases from V and 2 bases from J, with 20 bases in between. The CDR3 runs to 17 residues. The germline V gene encodes CDR1 SEHNR and CDR2 FQNEAQ (reference sequence).

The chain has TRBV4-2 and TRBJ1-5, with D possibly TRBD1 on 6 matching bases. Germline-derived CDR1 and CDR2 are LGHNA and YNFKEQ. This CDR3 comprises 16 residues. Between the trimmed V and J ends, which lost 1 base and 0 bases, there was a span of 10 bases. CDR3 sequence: CASSQVQGFSNQPQHF. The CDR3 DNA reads TGTGCCAGCAGCCAAGTACAGGGTTTTAGCAATCAGCCCCAGCATTTT.

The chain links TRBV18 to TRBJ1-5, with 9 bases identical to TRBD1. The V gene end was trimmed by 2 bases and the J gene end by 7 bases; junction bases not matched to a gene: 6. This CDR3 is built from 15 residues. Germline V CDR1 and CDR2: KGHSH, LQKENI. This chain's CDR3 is CASSPSQGAGQPQHF. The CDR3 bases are TGTGCCAGCTCACCATCACAGGGGGCTGGACAGCCCCAGCATTTT.

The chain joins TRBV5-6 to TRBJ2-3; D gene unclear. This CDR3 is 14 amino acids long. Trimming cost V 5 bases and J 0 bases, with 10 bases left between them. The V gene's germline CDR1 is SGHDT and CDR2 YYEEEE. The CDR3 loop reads CASRAVGSTDTQYF. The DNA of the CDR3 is TGTGCCAGCAGGGCGGTGGGAAGCACAGATACGCAGTATTTT.

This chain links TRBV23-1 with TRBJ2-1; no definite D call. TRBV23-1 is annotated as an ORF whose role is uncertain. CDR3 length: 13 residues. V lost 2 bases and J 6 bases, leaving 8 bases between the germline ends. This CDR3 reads CASSQRLLNEQFF. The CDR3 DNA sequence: TGCGCCAGCAGTCAAAGACTTCTCAATGAGCAGTTCTTC.

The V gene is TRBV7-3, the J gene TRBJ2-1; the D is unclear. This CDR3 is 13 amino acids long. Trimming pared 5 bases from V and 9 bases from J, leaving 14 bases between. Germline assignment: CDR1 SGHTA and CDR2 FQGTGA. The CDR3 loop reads CASSLRSSGEQFF. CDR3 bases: TGTGCCAGCAGCCTTAGGAGCTCGGGTGAGCAGTTCTTC.

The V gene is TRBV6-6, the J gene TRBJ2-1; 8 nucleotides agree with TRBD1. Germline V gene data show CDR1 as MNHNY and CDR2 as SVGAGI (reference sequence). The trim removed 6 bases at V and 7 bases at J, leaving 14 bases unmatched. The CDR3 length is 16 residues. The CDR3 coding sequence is TGTGCCAGCAGCCGTCGACAGGGGTTCGAATCAAATGAGCAGTTCTTC. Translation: CASSRRQGFESNEQFF.

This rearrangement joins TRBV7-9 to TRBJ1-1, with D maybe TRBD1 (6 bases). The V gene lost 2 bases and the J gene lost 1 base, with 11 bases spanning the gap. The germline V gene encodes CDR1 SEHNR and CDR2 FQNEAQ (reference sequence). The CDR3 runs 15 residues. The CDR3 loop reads CASSLQGQGNTEAFF. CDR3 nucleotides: TGTGCCAGCAGCTTACAGGGGCAGGGGAACACTGAAGCTTTCTTT.

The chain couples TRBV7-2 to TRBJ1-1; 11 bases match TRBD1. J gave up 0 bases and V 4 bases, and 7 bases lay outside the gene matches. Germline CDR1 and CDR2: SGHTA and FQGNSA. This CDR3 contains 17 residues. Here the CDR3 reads CASSSWTGGSMNTEAFF. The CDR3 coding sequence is TGTGCCAGCAGCTCCTGGACAGGGGGCAGCATGAACACTGAAGCTTTCTTT.